Listed below are T cell receptor beta chains from one sample, sequenced in a study of regulatory T cells in long-lasting Graves disease. MiXCR was run by TCRdb on the multiplex PCR reads, yielding one entry per CDR3 protein. The sample carries around 400,000 distinct CDR3 sequences, 20% to 25% recorded once. This sample comprised peripheral blood mononuclear cells (PBMCs), obtained when the disease was refractory, from a patient treated with antithyroid drugs. The receptor source for this set is a female donor with Graves disease. CDR3s include the opening cysteine and the closing phenylalanine or tryptophan. Each record gives: V gene, clone size, D gene, J gene, CDR3 DNA, CDR3 protein. The D gene is left open where the match is weak. Only part of the rows carry a size: once, few, many, or a class if the clone is expanded.

v_gene: TRBV6-1; abundance: few; d_gene: .; j_gene: TRBJ1-2; CDR3nt: TGTGCCAGCAGCCCGACAGACCTCTATGGCTACACCTTC; CDR3aa: CASSPTDLYGYTF
v_gene: TRBV20-1; abundance: many; d_gene: TRBD2; j_gene: TRBJ2-5; CDR3nt: TGCAGTGCTAGACTAGCGGGAGCCCACCCTCGGGAGACCCAGTACTTC; CDR3aa: CSARLAGAHPRETQYF
v_gene: TRBV2; abundance: many; d_gene: TRBD1; j_gene: TRBJ1-3; CDR3nt: TGTGCCAGCAGCGAACGACGGACAGGGTCTGGAAACACCATATATTTT; CDR3aa: CASSERRTGSGNTIYF
v_gene: TRBV19; abundance: few; d_gene: .; j_gene: TRBJ1-1; CDR3nt: TGTGCCAGTATGAGGGGCGGACTTGAAGCTTTCTTT; CDR3aa: CASMRGGLEAFF
v_gene: TRBV28; abundance: many; d_gene: TRBD1; j_gene: TRBJ1-6; CDR3nt: TGTGCCAGCAGCTTTGGACAGGGTAATTCACCCCTCCACTTT; CDR3aa: CASSFGQGNSPLHF
v_gene: TRBV28; abundance: once; d_gene: .; j_gene: TRBJ2-1; CDR3nt: TGTGCCAGCAGTATGGACAAATTGGGGAGATATGAGCAGTTCTTC; CDR3aa: CASSMDKLGRYEQFF
v_gene: TRBV19; abundance: few; d_gene: .; j_gene: TRBJ1-1; CDR3nt: TGTGCCAGTAGTATAGATCGGCGGAACACTGAAGCTTTCTTT; CDR3aa: CASSIDRRNTEAFF
v_gene: TRBV19; abundance: .; d_gene: TRBD1; j_gene: TRBJ1-3; CDR3nt: TGTGCCAGTAGAGCAGGGGGCGCCGGGTTTGATGGAAACACCATATATTTT; CDR3aa: CASRAGGAGFDGNTIYF
v_gene: TRBV9; abundance: .; d_gene: .; j_gene: TRBJ1-1; CDR3nt: TGTGCCAGCAGCGTAGTTACAGGGCACGAAACTGAAGCTTTCTTT; CDR3aa: CASSVVTGHETEAFF
v_gene: TRBV24-1; abundance: .; d_gene: .; j_gene: TRBJ1-2; CDR3nt: TGTGCCACCAGTGATCTTACTAGTGATGGCTACACCTTC; CDR3aa: CATSDLTSDGYTF
v_gene: TRBV20-1; abundance: many; d_gene: .; j_gene: TRBJ2-5; CDR3nt: TGCAGTGCTAGTGAGGCGGTGGTCCAAGAGACCCAGTACTTC; CDR3aa: CSASEAVVQETQYF
v_gene: TRBV20-1; abundance: few; d_gene: .; j_gene: TRBJ1-1; CDR3nt: TGCAGTGCTAGCTCCTCTAGTGGGGGATCTGAAGCTTTCTTT; CDR3aa: CSASSSSGGSEAFF
v_gene: TRBV7-6; abundance: .; d_gene: .; j_gene: TRBJ1-6; CDR3nt: TGTGCCAGCAGCTCCGGGACTTTAAATTCACCCCTCCACTTT; CDR3aa: CASSSGTLNSPLHF
v_gene: TRBV3-1; abundance: .; d_gene: .; j_gene: TRBJ2-5; CDR3nt: TGTGCCAGCAGCGATCCCTCTGAGGGGGAGACCCAGTACTTC; CDR3aa: CASSDPSEGETQYF
v_gene: TRBV6-5; abundance: few; d_gene: .; j_gene: TRBJ1-2; CDR3nt: TGTGCCAGCAGTTACAGGTCTCTCTATGGCTACACCTTC; CDR3aa: CASSYRSLYGYTF
v_gene: TRBV5-1; abundance: many; d_gene: TRBD1; j_gene: TRBJ1-6; CDR3nt: TGCGCCAGCAGCGCAGGGGGCTCGAGCTCCTATAATTCACCCCTCCACTTT; CDR3aa: CASSAGGSSSYNSPLHF
v_gene: TRBV19; abundance: .; d_gene: TRBD2; j_gene: TRBJ2-2; CDR3nt: TGTGCCAGTAGGAGAGCGGGAAGGAGGACCGGGGAGCTGTTTTTT; CDR3aa: CASRRAGRRTGELFF
v_gene: TRBV11-1; abundance: few; d_gene: .; j_gene: TRBJ2-3; CDR3nt: TGTGCCAGCAGCTTACGGGCAGGAACCACAGATACGCAGTATTTT; CDR3aa: CASSLRAGTTDTQYF
v_gene: TRBV6-1; abundance: many; d_gene: TRBD1; j_gene: TRBJ2-7; CDR3nt: TGTGCCAGCAGGTTTTCCGGGACAGGGGGCTACGAGCAGTACTTC; CDR3aa: CASRFSGTGGYEQYF
v_gene: TRBV11-2; abundance: .; d_gene: TRBD1; j_gene: TRBJ1-3; CDR3nt: TGTGCCAGCAGACCTACAGGGGCTGGAAACACCATATATTTT; CDR3aa: CASRPTGAGNTIYF